The clone carrying this TCR beta chain was seen repeatedly, ten times or more. The data are from a study of neurological immune-mediated disorders. In TCRdb, the 5' RACE reads were re-called with MiXCR into one record per CDR3 protein. The sample holds about 80,000 distinct CDR3 sequences; about 5% are singletons and the top ten take 7.9%. The time point was: longitudinal time-point 2. The germline V gene has CDR1 DFQATT and CDR2 SNEGSKA (reference sequence). This CDR3 has 14 residues. Trimming removed 5 bases from V and 5 bases from J; junction bases left unmatched: 11. Sequenced sample: PBMCs. The source of this sequence is an older woman with multiple sclerosis. The chain carries TRBV20-1 and TRBJ2-7; TRBD1 agrees at 8 bases. CDR3 sequence reads: CSAPHRQGTDEQYF. CDR3 nucleotides: TGCAGTGCTCCCCACCGACAGGGGACGGACGAGCAGTACTTC.